The 2 T cell receptor beta chains in this list originate from one sample, sequenced in a study of human T cells and chemical hapten exposure. Via MiXCR, TCRdb re-called the 5' RACE reads, giving one row per CDR3 protein. The sample shows 110,000 to 150,000 distinct CDR3 sequences, around 4% of them seen only once. Blood, whole and unfractionated, served as the source for total RNA extraction. All receptors derive from a female donor in good health.

This clonotype occurred many times. J is TRBJ1-5 and V is TRBV3-1; D is uncertain. Germline V lookup: CDR1 LGHDT, CDR2 YNNKEL (reference sequence). The germline V and J ends were trimmed by 2 bases and 7 bases, with 9 bases remaining between them. The CDR3 has 13 residues. The CDR3 coding sequence is TGTGCCAGCAGCCAAATGAAGGGACAGCCCCAGCATTTT. Translated, it gives CASSQMKGQPQHF.

V is TRBV5-4 and J is TRBJ1-1; TRBD1 matches at 8 bases. The CDR3 runs to 17 residues. Looked up from germline, CDR1 is SGHNT and CDR2 is YYREEE (reference sequence). With V trimmed by 4 bases and J by 5 bases, 16 bases remained unmatched. CDR3 nucleotides: TGTGCCAGCAGCGCCCAATCCAGGGGGCCTCGCCGAACTGAAGCTTTCTTT. This codes for CASSAQSRGPRRTEAFF.